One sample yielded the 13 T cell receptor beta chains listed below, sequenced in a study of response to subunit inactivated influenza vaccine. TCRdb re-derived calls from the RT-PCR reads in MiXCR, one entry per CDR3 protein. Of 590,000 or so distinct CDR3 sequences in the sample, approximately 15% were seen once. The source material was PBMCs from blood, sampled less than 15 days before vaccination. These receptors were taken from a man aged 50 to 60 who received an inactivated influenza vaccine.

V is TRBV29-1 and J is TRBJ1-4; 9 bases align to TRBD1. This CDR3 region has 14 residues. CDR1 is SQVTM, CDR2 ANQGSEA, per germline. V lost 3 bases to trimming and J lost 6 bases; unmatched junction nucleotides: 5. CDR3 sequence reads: CSVDPGQGDEKLFF. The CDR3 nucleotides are TGCAGCGTTGACCCGGGACAGGGAGATGAAAAACTGTTTTTT. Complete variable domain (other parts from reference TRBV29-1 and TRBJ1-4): SAVISQKPSRDICQRGTSLTIQCQVDSQVTMMFWYRQQPGQSLTLIATANQGSEATYESGFVIDKFPISRPNLTFSTLTVSNMSPEDSSIYLCSVDPGQGDEKLFFGSGTQLSVL.

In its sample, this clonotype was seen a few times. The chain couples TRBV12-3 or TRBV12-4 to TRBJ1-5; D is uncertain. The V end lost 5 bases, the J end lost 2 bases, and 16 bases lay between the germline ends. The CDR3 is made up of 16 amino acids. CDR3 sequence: CASSTNPTARNQPQHF. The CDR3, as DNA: TGTGCCAGCAGTACTAATCCGACGGCTCGCAATCAGCCCCAGCATTTT.

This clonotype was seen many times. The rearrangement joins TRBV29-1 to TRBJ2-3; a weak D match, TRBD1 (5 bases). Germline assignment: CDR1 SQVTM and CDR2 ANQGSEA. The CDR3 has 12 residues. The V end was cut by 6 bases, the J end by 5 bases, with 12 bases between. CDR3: CSVDQGQDTQYF. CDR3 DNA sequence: TGCAGCGTAGATCAGGGTCAAGATACGCAGTATTTT.

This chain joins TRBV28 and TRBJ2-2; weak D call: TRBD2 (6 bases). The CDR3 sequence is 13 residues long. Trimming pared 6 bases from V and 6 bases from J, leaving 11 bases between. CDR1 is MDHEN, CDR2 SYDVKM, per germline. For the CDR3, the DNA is TGTGCCAGCAGGGGGCCGGGGGCCGGGGAGCTGTTTTTT. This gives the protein CASRGPGAGELFF.

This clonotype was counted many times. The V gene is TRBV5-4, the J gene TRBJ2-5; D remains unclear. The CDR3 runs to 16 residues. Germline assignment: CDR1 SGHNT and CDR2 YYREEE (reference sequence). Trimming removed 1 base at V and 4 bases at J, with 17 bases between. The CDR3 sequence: CASSLRSFLGVETQYF. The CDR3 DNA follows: TGTGCCAGCAGCTTGCGGTCCTTTTTAGGAGTAGAGACCCAGTACTTC.

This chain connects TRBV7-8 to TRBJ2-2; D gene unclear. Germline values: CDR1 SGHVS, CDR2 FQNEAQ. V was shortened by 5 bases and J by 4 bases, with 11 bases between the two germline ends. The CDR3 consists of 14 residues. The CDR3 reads CASSPGPGTGELFF. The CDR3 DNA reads TGTGCCAGCAGCCCCGGGCCGGGCACCGGGGAGCTGTTTTTT. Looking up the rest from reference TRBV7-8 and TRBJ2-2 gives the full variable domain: GAGVSQSPRYKVAKRGQDVALRCDPISGHVSLFWYQQALGQGPEFLTYFQNEAQLDKSGLPSDRFFAERPEGSVSTLKIQRTQQEDSAVYLCASSPGPGTGELFFGEGSRLTVL.

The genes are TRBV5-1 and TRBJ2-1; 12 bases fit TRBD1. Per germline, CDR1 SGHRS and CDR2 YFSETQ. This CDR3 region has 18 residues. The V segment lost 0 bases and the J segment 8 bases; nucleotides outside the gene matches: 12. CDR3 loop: CASSLAGQGAQGRDEQFF. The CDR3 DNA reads TGCGCCAGCAGCTTGGCGGGACAGGGGGCGCAAGGTAGGGATGAGCAGTTCTTC.

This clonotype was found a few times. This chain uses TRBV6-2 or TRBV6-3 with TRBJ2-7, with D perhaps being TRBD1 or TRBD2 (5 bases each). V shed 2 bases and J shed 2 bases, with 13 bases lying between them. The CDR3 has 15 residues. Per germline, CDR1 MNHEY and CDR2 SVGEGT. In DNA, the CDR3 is TGTGCCAGCAGTTACCTCCGACCGGGGCCCTACGAGCAGTACTTC. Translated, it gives CASSYLRPGPYEQYF.

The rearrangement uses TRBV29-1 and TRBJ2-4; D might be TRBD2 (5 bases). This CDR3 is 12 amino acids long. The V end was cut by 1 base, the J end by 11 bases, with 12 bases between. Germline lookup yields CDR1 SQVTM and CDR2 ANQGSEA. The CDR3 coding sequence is TGCAGCGTTGAAGTAGGGCGGACTTTTCAGTACTTC. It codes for CSVEVGRTFQYF.

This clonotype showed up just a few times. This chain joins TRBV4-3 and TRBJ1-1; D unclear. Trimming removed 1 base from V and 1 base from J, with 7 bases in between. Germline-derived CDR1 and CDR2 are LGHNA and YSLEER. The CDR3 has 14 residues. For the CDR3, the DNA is TGCGCCAGCAGCCAAGCTGAAGGGAACACTGAAGCTTTCTTT. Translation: CASSQAEGNTEAFF.

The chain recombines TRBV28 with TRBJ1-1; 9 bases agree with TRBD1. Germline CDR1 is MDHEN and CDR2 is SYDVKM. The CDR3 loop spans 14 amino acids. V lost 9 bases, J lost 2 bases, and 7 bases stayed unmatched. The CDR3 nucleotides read TGTGCCAGTATTACAGGGGGCAGAAACACTGAAGCTTTCTTT. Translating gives CASITGGRNTEAFF.

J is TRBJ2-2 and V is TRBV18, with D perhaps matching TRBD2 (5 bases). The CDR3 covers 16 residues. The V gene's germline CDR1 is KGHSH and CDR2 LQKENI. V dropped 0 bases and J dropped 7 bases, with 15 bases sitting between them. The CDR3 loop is CASSPPLGGSGGELFF. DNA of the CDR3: TGTGCCAGCTCACCACCGTTAGGCGGGTCCGGCGGGGAGCTGTTTTTT.

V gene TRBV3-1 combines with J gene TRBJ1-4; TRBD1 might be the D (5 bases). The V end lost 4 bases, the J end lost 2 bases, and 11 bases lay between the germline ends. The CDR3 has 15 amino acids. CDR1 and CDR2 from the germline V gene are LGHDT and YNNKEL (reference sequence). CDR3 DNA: TGTGCCAGCAGCCGAGCTTGGGGGACTAATGAAAAACTGTTTTTT. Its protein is CASSRAWGTNEKLFF.